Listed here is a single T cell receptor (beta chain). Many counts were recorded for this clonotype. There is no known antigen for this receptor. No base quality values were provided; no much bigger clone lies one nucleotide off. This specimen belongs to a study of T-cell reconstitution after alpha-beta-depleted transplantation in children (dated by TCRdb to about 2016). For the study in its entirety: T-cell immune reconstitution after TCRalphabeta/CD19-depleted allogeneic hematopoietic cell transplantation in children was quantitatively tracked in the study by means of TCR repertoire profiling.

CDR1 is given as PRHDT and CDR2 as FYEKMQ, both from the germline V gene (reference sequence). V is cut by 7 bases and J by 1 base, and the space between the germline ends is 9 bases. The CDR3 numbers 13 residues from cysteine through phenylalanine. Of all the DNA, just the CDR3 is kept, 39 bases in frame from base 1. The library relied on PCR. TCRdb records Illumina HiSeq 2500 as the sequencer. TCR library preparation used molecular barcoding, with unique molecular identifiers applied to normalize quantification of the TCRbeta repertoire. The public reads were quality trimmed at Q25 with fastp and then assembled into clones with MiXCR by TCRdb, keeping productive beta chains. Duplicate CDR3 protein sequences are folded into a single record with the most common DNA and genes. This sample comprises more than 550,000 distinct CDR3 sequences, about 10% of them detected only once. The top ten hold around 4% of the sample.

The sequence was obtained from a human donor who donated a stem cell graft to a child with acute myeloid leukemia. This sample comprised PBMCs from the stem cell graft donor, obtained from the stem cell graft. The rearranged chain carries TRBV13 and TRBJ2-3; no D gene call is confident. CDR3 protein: CASIPSGTDTQYF. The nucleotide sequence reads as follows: TGTGCCAGCATCCCCTCCGGCACAGATACGCAGTATTTT. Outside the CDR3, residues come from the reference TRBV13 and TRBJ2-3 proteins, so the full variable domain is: AAGVIQSPRHLIKEKRETATLKCYPIPRHDTVYWYQQGPGQDPQFLISFYEKMQSDKGSIPDRFSAQQFSDYHSELNMSSLELGDSALYFCASIPSGTDTQYFGPGTRLTVL.